This T cell receptor (beta chain) was found in a study of blood T cell repertoires in COVID-19. Per the germline V gene, CDR1 is SGHRS and CDR2 is YFSETQ. V lost 3 bases and J lost 0; bases outside the gene matches: 4. This CDR3 is 15 amino acids long. The sample holds one count of this clone. In the source study's methods: Counts of nucleated cells, estimated from reference gene primer amplification, were obtained. Sequenced by immunoSEQ multiplex PCR; TCRdb stores in-frame clones only, minus some. That table supplies the V and J calls and clone size; D and trimming were determined from the DNA. The sample lists 55,000 to 65,000 clones; about 81% were seen once.

The chain combines TRBV5-1 with TRBJ1-1, with 8 bases matching TRBD1. Material for sequencing was peripheral blood. The source is a human donor in a cohort sampled during active COVID-19. CDR3: CASSSGQAMNTEAFF. For the CDR3, the DNA is TGCGCCAGCAGCTCGGGACAGGCAATGAACACTGAAGCTTTCTTT.